The sequence of this T cell receptor beta chain was determined in a study of Ad26.COV2.S vaccination and SARS-CoV-2 variants. In the study overall: Of the COV1001 trial arms, the Ad26.COV2.S arm included the donor.

This clone was detected only once. The data were produced by immunoSEQ multiplex PCR, yet TCRdb's version contains in-frame clones alone and is incomplete. The sample records approximately 400,000 clones, about 85% being singletons. Noted treatment: some 20 received Ad26.COV2.S at low or high dose, single or two shots; about 5 received placebo; per-sample allocation not given. The study sampled participants on day 63 after the first vaccine or placebo injection. Specimen: peripheral blood, collected in a trial of Ad26.COV2.S vaccine versus placebo. The TCR comes from a person aged 18 to 65 who received the Ad26.COV2.S COVID-19 vaccine or a placebo.

CDR3 in amino acids: CASERVGTSGPRTQYF. The CDR3 nucleotides read TGCGCCAGCGAGCGCGTCGGGACTAGCGGTCCACGGACCCAGTACTTC. The V and J genes are TRBV10-1 and TRBJ2-5, with TRBD2 identical over 11 bases. The junction had 15 bases not matched to a gene; V was cut back by 8 bases and J by 7 bases. Looked up from germline, CDR1 is WNHNN and CDR2 is SYGVQD (reference sequence). CDR3 length: 16 amino acids.